Listed below are T cell receptor beta chains from one sample, sequenced in a study of prognosis after radiotherapy for stage I lung cancer. TCRdb called the multiplex PCR reads again in MiXCR, with one record for every CDR3 protein. The sample has some 28,000 distinct CDR3 sequences; about a third are singletons. Source: PBMCs, taken before or after stereotactic body radiation therapy (not recorded which). The receptors come from a donor aged 50 or older with non-small cell lung cancer. CDR3s include the opening cysteine and the closing phenylalanine or tryptophan. D genes are given only for firm matches. Clone size appears in some rows only: once, few, many, or a class for an expanded clone.

>TRBV12-3/TRBV12-4|-|many|TRBJ1-2
CASSLMGFRGYTF
TGTGCCAGCAGTTTGATGGGCTTTAGGGGCTACACCTTC
>TRBV20-1|-|-|TRBJ2-7
CSARVPLDVRDEKYF
TGCAGTGCTAGAGTTCCCCTCGACGTCCGGGACGAAAAGTACTTC
>TRBV7-9|TRBD1|many|TRBJ1-1
CASSPGQTLNTEAFF
TGTGCCAGCAGCCCGGGACAGACACTTAACACTGAAGCTTTCTTT
>TRBV5-6|-|many|TRBJ2-1
CASSPYSARLHNEQFF
TGTGCCAGCAGCCCCTATTCGGCTCGTCTCCACAATGAGCAGTTCTTC
>TRBV20-1|TRBD2|once|TRBJ2-2
CSARDWAGLAVSGELFF
TGCAGTGCTAGAGATTGGGCGGGACTAGCGGTATCCGGGGAGCTGTTTTTT
>TRBV5-1|-|-|TRBJ2-7
CASSLNDYEQYF
TGCGCCAGCAGCTTGAATGACTACGAGCAGTACTTC
>TRBV6-1|TRBD2|many|TRBJ2-5
CASSVAGATQYF
TGTGCCAGCAGCGTAGCGGGAGCGACCCAGTACTTC
>TRBV5-4|-|many|TRBJ2-1
CASSSPLEGEQFF
TGTGCCAGCAGCTCCCCATTGGAGGGGGAGCAGTTCTTC
>TRBV6-1|-|-|TRBJ1-1
CASRSTTGFVTEAFF
TGTGCCAGCAGGTCCACGACAGGTTTCGTCACTGAAGCTTTCTTT
>TRBV2|-|many|TRBJ1-5
CASSETSDQPQHF
TGTGCCAGCAGTGAAACCTCGGATCAGCCCCAGCATTTT
>TRBV20-1|-|medium-sized|TRBJ2-1
CSARVELYNEQFF
TGCAGTGCTAGAGTTGAGCTATACAATGAGCAGTTCTTC
>TRBV10-3|TRBD2|few|TRBJ2-3
CAISTLAGGGTQYF
TGTGCCATCAGTACACTAGCGGGAGGGGGTACGCAGTATTTT
>TRBV28|TRBD2|many|TRBJ2-5
CASSLTSGRRGETQYF
TGTGCCAGCAGCCTTACTAGCGGGAGAAGGGGTGAGACCCAGTACTTC
>TRBV5-6|TRBD1|few|TRBJ1-5
CASSFGTDSNQPQHF
TGTGCCAGCAGCTTCGGGACAGATAGCAATCAGCCCCAGCATTTT
>TRBV28|-|-|TRBJ2-1
CASRCLYLIDNEQFF
TGTGCCAGCAGGTGCCTGTATCTCATCGACAATGAGCAGTTCTTC